This T cell receptor (beta chain) is drawn from a study of PD-1 blockade in classical Hodgkin lymphoma. Background on the study: Each patient was given nivolumab 3 mg/kg through a vein every 2 weeks.

With respect to this clone: No antigen is known for it.

The CDR3 has 16 amino acids. Trimming took 5 bases from V and 6 from J; bases not matched to a gene: 8. CDR1 is MGHDK, CDR2 SYGVNS, per germline. The repertoire was sequenced with immunoSEQ multiplex PCR; TCRdb's copy has only in-frame clones and lacks some. The sample consists of around 50,000 clones, 65% to 80% of them appearing once. General study points: It was reported that newly diagnosed patients had less baseline TCR diversity than healthy donors. A significant rise in TCR diversity by C4D1 was seen for CD4+ but not CD8+ cells. Lower baseline TCR diversity marked trial partial responders and progressors.

Time point given: cycle 4 day 1 (C4D1), after less than 7 weeks of nivolumab. Patients all relapsed after autologous stem cell transplantation, and there was variation in brentuximab vedotin exposure. The chain employs TRBV25-1 and TRBJ2-1; TRBD2 aligns across 12 bases. This clonotype was sampled from a human donor with classical Hodgkin lymphoma. The source material was peripheral blood mononuclear cells (PBMCs), sampled before the fourth cycle of nivolumab. This chain's CDR3 is CASSTDLAGGTNEQFF. The CDR3 nucleotides read TGTGCCAGCAGTACTGATCTAGCGGGAGGGACCAATGAGCAGTTCTTC.